This T cell receptor (beta chain) was observed in a study of Graves' ophthalmopathy and Graves' hyperthyroidism. There are many counts of this clonotype. The authors amplified TCR beta CDR3 regions from RNA transcripts. Amplification began with first-round RT-PCR using HTBI primers, then second-round multiplex PCR was performed. TCRdb reprocessed the multiplex PCR reads with MiXCR, giving one entry per CDR3 protein. Of fewer than 400,000 distinct CDR3 sequences in the sample, around 19% are singletons; the top ten hold about 1.6%. Germline V gene data show CDR1 as DFQATT and CDR2 as SNEGSKA (reference sequence). The CDR3 consists of 15 residues. Between the trimmed V and J ends, which lost 0 bases and 3 bases, there was a span of 15 bases. Presentation of ophthalmopathy in the donors involved moderate-to-severe activity, CAS ≥3, NOSPECS ≥4 and a duration under 3 months.

This chain joins TRBV20-1 and TRBJ2-7; no firm D call. The sample was peripheral blood. The sequence was obtained from a woman under 30 with Graves' ophthalmopathy. In nucleotides, the CDR3 is TGCAGTGCTAGAGATTTTAGGCACTCCATCTACGAGCAGTACTTC. This sequence encodes CSARDFRHSIYEQYF.